The TCR beta chain under discussion was sequenced for a study of cytomegalovirus exposure and HLA in healthy donors. Notes on the study in general: Further analysis, carried out later, found HLA-associated TCR beta chains more clonally expanded than equally common other chains.

V gave up 3 bases and J gave up 7 bases, with 10 bases separating them. The CDR3 has 13 residues. CDR1 is LNHNV and CDR2 is YYDKDF in the germline V gene (reference sequence). With 60 Vbeta and 13 Jbeta primers, the PCR was carried out. TCRdb's table, derived via immunoSEQ multiplex PCR, lists solely in-frame clones and lacks some. Of 150,000 to 200,000 clones detected, around 86% appear once; the ten largest clones hold roughly 4.3%. Healthy bone marrow donors supplied every sample. As to this clone: What it binds is unknown.

The chain couples TRBV15 to TRBJ1-3, with unresolved D. The receptor comes from a man aged 50-59 years in good health and CMV-seropositive. The sequenced sample consisted of PBMCs. This CDR3 is CATSRAAGNTIYF. As DNA, the CDR3 is TGTGCCACCAGCAGGGCAGCGGGGAACACCATATATTTT.